These 32 T cell receptor beta chains share one sample of origin, sequenced in a study of blood T cell repertoires in COVID-19. Profiled with immunoSEQ multiplex PCR; TCRdb holds only in-frame clones, not every one. Among 220,000 or so clones, more than 85% were seen once, and the ten largest hold 0.82%. The sample consisted of peripheral blood. The receptors come from a man aged 60 to 69 with COVID-19, enrolled during active disease.

V gene TRBV7-3 combines with J gene TRBJ1-5, with D possibly TRBD1 on 6 matching bases. V was trimmed by 6 bases and J by 3 bases, leaving 15 bases between them. This CDR3 spans 15 amino acids. Germline V gene data show CDR1 as SGHTA and CDR2 as FQGTGA. The DNA of the CDR3 is TGTGCCAGCAGGTCTGACAGGCGTATCAATCAGCCCCAGCATTTT. Translation: CASRSDRRINQPQHF.

The rearrangement joins TRBV2 to TRBJ1-6, with 10 bases that match TRBD1. CDR1 is SNHLY and CDR2 is FYNNEI in the germline V gene. J gave up 7 bases and V 6 bases, and 6 bases lay outside the gene matches. This CDR3 region has 15 residues. This chain's CDR3 is CASSGDRGGNSPLHF. CDR3 nucleotides: TGTGCCAGCAGCGGGGACAGGGGAGGCAATTCACCCCTCCACTTT.

The gene calls are TRBV5-1 and TRBJ2-2; D is unresolved. V lost 1 base to trimming and J lost 1 base, with 8 bases between them. The CDR3 length is 15 residues. CDR1 is SGHRS and CDR2 is YFSETQ in the germline V gene. CDR3 sequence reads: CASSLTTQNTGELFF. The CDR3 coding sequence is TGCGCCAGCAGCTTGACAACACAGAACACCGGGGAGCTGTTTTTT.

V usage is TRBV3-1 (or the pseudogene TRBV3-2) and J usage is TRBJ1-1, with 8 bases that match TRBD1. This CDR3 has 15 residues. V lost 2 bases, J lost 5 bases, and 7 bases stayed unmatched. Germline V CDR1 and CDR2: LGHDT, YNNKEL (reference sequence). The CDR3 bases are TGTGCCAGCAGCCAACAAGACAGGGGAGGAACTGAAGCTTTCTTT. Encoded protein: CASSQQDRGGTEAFF.

The V call is TRBV6-5, the J call TRBJ2-2; 10 bases line up with TRBD1. The CDR3 has 15 amino acids. V lost 3 bases to trimming and J lost 7 bases; unmatched junction nucleotides: 5. In germline, CDR1 is MNHEY, CDR2 SVGAGI. CDR3 protein: CASSYGTGVNGELFF. The CDR3 DNA is TGTGCCAGCAGTTATGGGACAGGGGTTAACGGGGAGCTGTTTTTT.

The chain employs TRBV18 and TRBJ2-7, with 7 bases lining up with TRBD1. This CDR3 contains 15 residues. Germline CDR1 is KGHSH and CDR2 is LQKENI. V lost 1 base, J lost 5 bases, and 8 bases stayed unmatched. Here the CDR3 DNA reads TGTGCCAGCTCACCACGGCGGCAGGGGGAGAACGAGCAGTACTTC. Translating it yields CASSPRRQGENEQYF.

V is TRBV2 and J is TRBJ1-1; D may be TRBD1 (5 bases). CDR1 is SNHLY, CDR2 FYNNEI, per germline. This CDR3 has 12 residues. Between the trimmed V and J ends, which lost 8 bases and 1 base, there was a span of 8 bases. CDR3 amino acids: CASHRSNTEAFF. The CDR3 region has the DNA TGTGCCAGCCACAGGTCGAACACTGAAGCTTTCTTT.

The gene calls are TRBV6-5 and TRBJ2-2, with D perhaps TRBD1 (6 bases). Trimming removed 6 bases from V and 4 bases from J, with 12 bases in between. The germline gives CDR1 MNHEY, CDR2 SVGAGI. The length of the CDR3 is 14 residues. The chain's CDR3 is CASRESGVTGELFF. DNA for the CDR3: TGTGCCAGCAGAGAGTCAGGGGTCACCGGGGAGCTGTTTTTT.

The chain is built from TRBV9 and TRBJ2-1; 7 positions agree with TRBD1. The germline CDR1 and CDR2 sequences are SGDLS and YYNGEE. The CDR3 length is 15 residues. Trimming cost V 3 bases and J 9 bases; bases outside gene matches: 12. The DNA for the CDR3 is TGTGCCAGCAGCGGGACCCACACTCGGACAGGTGAGCAGTTCTTC. Encoded protein: CASSGTHTRTGEQFF.

V is TRBV18 and J is TRBJ2-1, with 8 bases that match TRBD2. V lost 2 bases to trimming and J lost 7 bases; unmatched junction nucleotides: 4. Germline V gene lookup returns CDR1 KGHSH and CDR2 LQKENI. The CDR3 covers 14 residues. The CDR3 DNA reads as TGTGCCAGCTCACCAGGCGGGAGGACGAATGAGCAGTTCTTC. Protein: CASSPGGRTNEQFF.

This clone was recorded only once. The rearrangement uses TRBV6-1 and TRBJ2-7, with D tentatively TRBD2 (6 bases). V lost 1 base and J lost 12, with 10 bases in between. CDR1 and CDR2 (germline): MNHNS, SASEGT. This CDR3 comprises 11 residues. The CDR3 loop is CASSEVGTRYF. Written as DNA, the CDR3 is TGTGCCAGCAGTGAAGTTGGGACTCGGTACTTC.

The V call is TRBV30, the J call TRBJ1-6; 8 bases are shared with TRBD1. Trimming at V came to 6 bases and at J to 6 bases, leaving 10 bases not matched to a gene. From germline, CDR1 is GTSNPN and CDR2 SVGIG (reference sequence). CDR3 length: 15 amino acids. The CDR3: CACHRPGQVNSPLHF. Written as DNA, the CDR3 is TGTGCCTGCCACCGTCCGGGACAGGTTAATTCACCCCTCCACTTT.

V is TRBV3-1 (or the pseudogene TRBV3-2) and J is TRBJ2-5; 8 nucleotides agree with TRBD2. This CDR3 has 14 residues. Germline values: CDR1 LGHDT, CDR2 YNNKEL (reference sequence). V was clipped by 4 bases and J by 1 base; unmatched bases: 2. Here the CDR3 reads CASSPGTSQETQYF. CDR3 nucleotides: TGTGCCAGCAGCCCCGGGACTAGCCAAGAGACCCAGTACTTC.

The chain uses TRBV7-3 and TRBJ2-3; 7 bases map to TRBD2. V lost 5 bases, J lost 4 bases, and 12 bases stayed unmatched. This CDR3 is 16 amino acids long. CDR1 and CDR2 from the germline V gene are SGHTA and FQGTGA. CDR3 sequence reads: CASSPRGRGSPDTQYF. In DNA form, the CDR3 reads TGTGCCAGCAGCCCTAGAGGGCGCGGGAGCCCAGATACGCAGTATTTT.

This sequence joins TRBV7-2 and TRBJ2-7; TRBD2 matches 9 bases. The CDR3 spans 16 residues. Germline V CDR1 and CDR2: SGHTA, FQGNSA. V lost 0 bases and J lost 4; bases outside the gene matches: 7. CDR3 in amino acids: CASSLAISGSLYEQYF. CDR3 sequence (DNA): TGTGCCAGCAGCTTAGCTATTAGCGGGAGTTTATACGAGCAGTACTTC.

This clone was observed once. This chain links TRBV27 with TRBJ2-3, with D possibly TRBD2 on 6 matching bases. Germline values: CDR1 MNHEY, CDR2 SMNVEV (reference sequence). V lost 0 bases, J lost 3 bases, and 10 bases lay in between. The CDR3 runs 15 residues. DNA of the CDR3: TGTGCCAGCAGTTTATCCTTTGCGGGGACAGATACGCAGTATTTT. It yields the protein CASSLSFAGTDTQYF.

V usage is TRBV6-2 or TRBV6-3 and J usage is TRBJ1-1; 8 bases agree with TRBD1. The CDR3 runs 14 residues. Trimming at V came to 2 bases and at J to 7 bases, leaving 6 bases not matched to a gene. The germline V gene encodes CDR1 MNHEY and CDR2 SVGEGT. The CDR3 is CASSYRGQGREAFF. As DNA, the CDR3 is TGTGCCAGCAGTTACCGCGGACAGGGACGTGAAGCTTTCTTT.

This clone appeared once. Its ends do not fully match the called genes, so a read error is possible. This sequence joins TRBV7-7 and TRBJ2-2; 7 nucleotides agree with TRBD1. Germline-derived CDR1 and CDR2 are SSHAT and FNYEAQ (reference sequence). The CDR3 is 17 amino acids. CDR3 sequence: CASSTTKGGASTGELFF. In nucleotides, the CDR3 is TGTGCTAGCAGCACGACCAAAGGGGGCGCGAGCACCGGGGAGCTGTTTTTT.

The chain has TRBV5-1 and TRBJ1-4; 10 positions match TRBD1. Trimming cost V 4 bases and J 5 bases; bases outside gene matches: 2. The CDR3 totals 14 residues. CDR1 and CDR2 from the germline V gene are SGHRS and YFSETQ. The CDR3 sequence is CASSDRGQNEKLFF. CDR3 bases: TGCGCCAGCAGCGACAGGGGGCAGAATGAAAAACTGTTTTTT.

The CDR3 reads CASSQDSIGTATQETQYF. Here the CDR3 DNA reads TGTGCCAGCAGCCAAGATTCCATCGGGACAGCTACGCAAGAGACCCAGTACTTC. The chain has TRBV4-2 and TRBJ2-5, with 7 positions matching TRBD1. Germline CDR1 LGHNA, CDR2 YNFKEQ. The CDR3 is 18 residues long. V shed 0 bases, J shed 2 bases, and the junction held 12 bases outside the gene matches.

The CDR3 loop is CASSFTVAYEQYF. The CDR3, as DNA: TGTGCCAGCAGTTTCACGGTCGCCTACGAGCAGTACTTC. V usage is TRBV27 and J usage is TRBJ2-7; D is undetermined. This CDR3 is 13 amino acids long. Trimming took off 3 bases at V and 2 bases at J, with 8 bases between the two ends. The germline CDR1 and CDR2 sequences are MNHEY and SMNVEV (reference sequence).

This clone is a singleton in its sample. The rearrangement links TRBV19 to TRBJ1-1; TRBD1 aligns across 7 bases. The CDR3 consists of 12 residues. In germline, CDR1 is LNHDA, CDR2 SQIVND (reference sequence). V dropped 6 bases and J dropped 6; count of bases not matched to a gene: 4. The DNA for the CDR3 is TGTGCCAGTAGCTTTACAGGGGCTGAAGCTTTCTTT. Translation: CASSFTGAEAFF.

The chain is built from TRBV25-1 and TRBJ2-1; possibly TRBD2 for D (5 bases). CDR1 and CDR2 (germline): MGHDK, SYGVNS. V lost 3 bases, J lost 12 bases, and 12 bases lay in between. The CDR3 contains 12 residues. CDR3 DNA sequence: TGTGCCAGCAGTGATCCATATGAGGGGCAGTTCTTC. Translation: CASSDPYEGQFF.

The rearrangement links TRBV7-2 to TRBJ2-1, with D uncertain. This CDR3 contains 14 residues. The germline V and J ends were trimmed by 5 bases and 6 bases, with 14 bases remaining between them. From germline, CDR1 is SGHTA and CDR2 FQGNSA. Here the CDR3 reads CASSTQATLNEQFF. The CDR3 DNA sequence: TGTGCCAGCAGCACCCAAGCTACCCTCAATGAGCAGTTCTTC.

The CDR3 sequence: CASSGGRGRGYTF. The CDR3 DNA sequence: TGCGCCAGCAGCGGGGGCAGGGGAAGAGGCTACACCTTC. The genes are TRBV5-1 and TRBJ1-2; D possibly corresponds to TRBD1 (6 bases). The V gene's germline CDR1 is SGHRS and CDR2 YFSETQ. The length of the CDR3 is 13 residues. V shed 4 bases and J shed 8 bases, with 15 bases lying between them.

The V call is TRBV16, the J call TRBJ1-4, with D perhaps matching TRBD1 (5 bases). The germline V gene encodes CDR1 KGHSY and CDR2 FQNENV. Deletions cut 3 bases from V and 4 bases from J, with 9 bases between. This CDR3 has 14 amino acids. The CDR3 DNA reads as TGTGCCAGCAGCCATCTAGGGGTTAATGAAAAACTGTTTTTT. It encodes CASSHLGVNEKLFF.

This clone has just one count. This chain connects TRBV27 to TRBJ2-7; 11 bases map to TRBD2. The junction had 5 bases not matched to a gene; V was cut back by 5 bases and J by 5 bases. This CDR3 has 14 amino acids. Germline V gene data show CDR1 as MNHEY and CDR2 as SMNVEV (reference sequence). DNA for the CDR3: TGTGCCAGCAGTCCGGGACTAGCGGCCCACGAGCAGTACTTC. This codes for CASSPGLAAHEQYF.

The rearrangement uses TRBV5-4 and TRBJ2-1; D remains unclear. Trimming left V 2 bases short and J 10 bases short, with 13 bases between. The CDR3 runs 13 residues. CDR1 SGHNT and CDR2 YYREEE come from the germline V gene (reference sequence). The CDR3 spells CASSFAVAEEQFF. In nucleotides, the CDR3 is TGTGCCAGCAGCTTTGCAGTGGCGGAAGAGCAGTTCTTC.

The CDR3, as DNA: TGCGCCAGCAGCTTGACGGGAGTAGCCCTATCCTACAATGAGCAGTTCTTC. This translates into CASSLTGVALSYNEQFF. The chain has TRBV5-1 and TRBJ2-1; D may be TRBD2 (6 bases). The V gene's germline CDR1 is SGHRS and CDR2 YFSETQ. V was clipped by 1 base and J by 1 base, with 15 bases between them. The CDR3 consists of 17 residues.

The chain carries TRBV7-9 and TRBJ2-1; 10 bases map to TRBD2. Germline-derived CDR1 and CDR2 are SEHNR and FQNEAQ (reference sequence). This CDR3 is built from 17 residues. V was clipped by 5 bases and J by 5 bases; unmatched bases: 12. CDR3 residues: CASSPGASGLADNEQFF. The DNA of the CDR3 is TGTGCCAGCAGCCCGGGAGCGAGCGGACTAGCGGACAATGAGCAGTTCTTC.

The chain carries TRBV28 and TRBJ2-3, with TRBD1 identical over 7 bases. This CDR3 contains 15 residues. Germline values: CDR1 MDHEN, CDR2 SYDVKM. With 7 bases clipped from V and 2 bases from J, the junction kept 9 bases outside the gene matches. The CDR3 is CASTRTGQHTDTQYF. In nucleotides, the CDR3 is TGTGCCAGCACTAGGACAGGTCAACACACAGATACGCAGTATTTT.

This sequence joins TRBV5-1 and TRBJ2-1, with D possibly TRBD2 on 7 matching bases. The CDR3 has 14 residues. V was clipped by 10 bases and J by 10 bases, with 24 bases between them. CDR1 is SGHRS, CDR2 YFSETQ, per germline. In DNA, the CDR3 is TGCGCCGTGAGAGCGGACCCGGGGGGCGGGGAGCAGTTCTTC. Protein sequence: CAVRADPGGGEQFF.